This T cell receptor (beta chain) was recovered during a study of blood T cell repertoires in COVID-19. Germline CDR1 reads SEHNR; CDR2 reads FQNEAQ (reference sequence). Trimming shortened V by 4 bases and J by 0 bases, and 12 bases separated the two germline ends. CDR3 length equals 15 residues. Participants, about 18 to 100 years old, spanned 24 US areas. Profiling relied on immunoSEQ multiplex PCR, and the TCRdb table lists in-frame clones only, not all of them. The table includes about 340,000 clones, approximately 83% detected once. This TCR came from a woman aged 40 to 49 with acute COVID-19. The specimen was PBMCs or T cells enriched from blood (not recorded which). The V gene is TRBV7-9, the J gene TRBJ1-1; a possible D gene is TRBD1 (6 bases). CDR3 DNA sequence: TGTGCCAGCAGCTCCTCGACAGGAGTGAACACTGAAGCTTTCTTT. This encodes CASSSSTGVNTEAFF.